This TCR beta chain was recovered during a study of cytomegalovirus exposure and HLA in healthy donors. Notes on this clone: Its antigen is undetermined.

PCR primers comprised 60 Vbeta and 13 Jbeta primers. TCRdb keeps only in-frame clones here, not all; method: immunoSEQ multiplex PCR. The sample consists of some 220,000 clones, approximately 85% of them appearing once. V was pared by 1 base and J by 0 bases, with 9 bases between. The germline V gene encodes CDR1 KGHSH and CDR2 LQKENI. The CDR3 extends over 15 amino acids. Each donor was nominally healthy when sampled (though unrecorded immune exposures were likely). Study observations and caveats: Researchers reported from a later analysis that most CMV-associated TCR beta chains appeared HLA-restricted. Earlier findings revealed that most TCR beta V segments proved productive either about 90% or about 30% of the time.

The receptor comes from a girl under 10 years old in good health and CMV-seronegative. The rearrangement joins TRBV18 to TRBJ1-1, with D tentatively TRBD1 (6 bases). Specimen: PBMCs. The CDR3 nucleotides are TGTGCCAGCTCACCACAAGGGGGATTGAACACTGAAGCTTTCTTT. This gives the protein CASSPQGGLNTEAFF.